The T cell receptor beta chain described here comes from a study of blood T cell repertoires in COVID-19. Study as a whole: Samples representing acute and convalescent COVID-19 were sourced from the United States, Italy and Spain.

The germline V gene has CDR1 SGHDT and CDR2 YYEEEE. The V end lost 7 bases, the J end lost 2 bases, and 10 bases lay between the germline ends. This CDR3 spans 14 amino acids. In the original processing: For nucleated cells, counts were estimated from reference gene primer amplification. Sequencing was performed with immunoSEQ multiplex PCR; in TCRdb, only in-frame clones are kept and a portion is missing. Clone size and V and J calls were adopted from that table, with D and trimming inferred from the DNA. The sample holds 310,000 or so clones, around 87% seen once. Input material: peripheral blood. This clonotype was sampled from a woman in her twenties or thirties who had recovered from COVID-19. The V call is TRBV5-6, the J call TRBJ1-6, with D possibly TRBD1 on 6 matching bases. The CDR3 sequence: CASHGGPYNSPLHF. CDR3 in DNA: TGTGCCAGCCACGGGGGGCCCTATAATTCACCCCTCCACTTT.